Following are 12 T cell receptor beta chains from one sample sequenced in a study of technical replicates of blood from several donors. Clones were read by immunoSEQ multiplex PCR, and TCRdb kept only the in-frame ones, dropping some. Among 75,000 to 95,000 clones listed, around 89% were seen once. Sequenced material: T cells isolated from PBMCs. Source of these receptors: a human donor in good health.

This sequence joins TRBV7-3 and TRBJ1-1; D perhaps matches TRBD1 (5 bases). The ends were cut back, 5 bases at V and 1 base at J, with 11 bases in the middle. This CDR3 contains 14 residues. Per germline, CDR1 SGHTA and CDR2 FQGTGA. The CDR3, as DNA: TGTGCCAGCAGCGCCGCGGGGGGGAACACTGAAGCTTTCTTT. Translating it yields CASSAAGGNTEAFF.

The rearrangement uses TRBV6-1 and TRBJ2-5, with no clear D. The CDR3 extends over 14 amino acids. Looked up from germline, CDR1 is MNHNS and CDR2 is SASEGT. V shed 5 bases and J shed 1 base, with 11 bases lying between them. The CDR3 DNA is TGTGCCAGCAGTTCGCCCCCGGTCCAAGAGACCCAGTACTTC. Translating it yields CASSSPPVQETQYF.

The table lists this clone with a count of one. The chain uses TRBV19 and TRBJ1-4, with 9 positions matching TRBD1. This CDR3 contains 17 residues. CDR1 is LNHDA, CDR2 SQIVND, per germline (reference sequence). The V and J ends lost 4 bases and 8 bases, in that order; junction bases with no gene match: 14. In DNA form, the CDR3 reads TGTGCCAGTAGTAGCCCGGGCGAGGACAGGGGTGGAGAAAAACTGTTTTTT. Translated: CASSSPGEDRGGEKLFF.

For the CDR3, the DNA is TGTGCCAGCAGTCGTGACAGGGTGGGGGAGCAGTTCTTC. Translated, it gives CASSRDRVGEQFF. The chain has TRBV9 and TRBJ2-1, with 7 bases fitting TRBD1. With V trimmed by 5 bases and J by 10 bases, 9 bases remained unmatched. This CDR3 is 13 amino acids long. Per the germline V gene, CDR1 is SGDLS and CDR2 is YYNGEE. Looking up the rest from reference TRBV9 and TRBJ2-1 gives the full variable domain: DSGVTQTPKHLITATGQRVTLRCSPRSGDLSVYWYQQSLDQGLQFLIQYYNGEERAKGNILERFSAQQFPDLHSELNLSSLELGDSALYFCASSRDRVGEQFFGPGTRLTVL.

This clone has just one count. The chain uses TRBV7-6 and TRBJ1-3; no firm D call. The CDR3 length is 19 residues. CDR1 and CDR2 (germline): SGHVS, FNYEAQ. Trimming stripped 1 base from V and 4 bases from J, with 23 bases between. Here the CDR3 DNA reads TGTGCCAGCAGCTTAGGGGTACCGGGTGTCAAATATAAGGGAAACACCATATATTTT. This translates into CASSLGVPGVKYKGNTIYF. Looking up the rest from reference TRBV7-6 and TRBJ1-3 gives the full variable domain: GAGVSQSPRYKVTKRGQDVALRCDPISGHVSLYWYRQALGQGPEFLTYFNYEAQQDKSGLPNDRFSAERPEGSISTLTIQRTEQRDSAMYRCASSLGVPGVKYKGNTIYFGEGSWLTVV.

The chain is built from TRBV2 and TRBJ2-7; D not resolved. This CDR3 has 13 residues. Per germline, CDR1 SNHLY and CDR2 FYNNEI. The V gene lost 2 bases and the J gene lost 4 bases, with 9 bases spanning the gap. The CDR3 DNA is TGTGCCAGCAGTGAACCCCTTCGGTACGAGCAGTACTTC. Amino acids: CASSEPLRYEQYF.

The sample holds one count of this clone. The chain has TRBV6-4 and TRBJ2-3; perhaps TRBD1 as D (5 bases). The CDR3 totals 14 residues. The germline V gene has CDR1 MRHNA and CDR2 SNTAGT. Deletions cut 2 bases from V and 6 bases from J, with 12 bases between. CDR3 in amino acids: CASSDQGFADTQYF. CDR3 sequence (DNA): TGTGCCAGCAGTGACCAGGGTTTCGCGGATACGCAGTATTTT.

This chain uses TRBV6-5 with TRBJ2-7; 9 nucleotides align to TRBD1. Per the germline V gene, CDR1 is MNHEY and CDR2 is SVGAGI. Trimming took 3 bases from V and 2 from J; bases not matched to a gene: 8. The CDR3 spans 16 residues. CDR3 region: CASSYGQGITTYEQYF. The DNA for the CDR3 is TGTGCCAGCAGTTATGGACAGGGGATAACTACCTACGAGCAGTACTTC.

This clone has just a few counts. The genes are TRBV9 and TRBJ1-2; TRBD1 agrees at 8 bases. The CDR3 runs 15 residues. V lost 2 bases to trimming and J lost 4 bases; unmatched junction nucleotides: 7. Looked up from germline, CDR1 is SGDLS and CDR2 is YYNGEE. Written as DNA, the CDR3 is TGTGCCAGCAGCGTGCTCGGGACAGGAGCCTATGGCTACACCTTC. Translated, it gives CASSVLGTGAYGYTF.

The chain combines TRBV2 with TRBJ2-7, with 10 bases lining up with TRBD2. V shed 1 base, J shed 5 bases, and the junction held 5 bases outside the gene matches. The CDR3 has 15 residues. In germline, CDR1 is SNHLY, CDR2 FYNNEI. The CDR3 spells CASSEGLAGANEQYF. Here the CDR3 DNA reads TGTGCCAGCAGTGAAGGGCTAGCGGGAGCTAACGAGCAGTACTTC.

Here the CDR3 reads CASSFLTGSYGYTF. DNA of the CDR3: TGTGCCAGCAGTTTCCTCACAGGGTCCTATGGCTACACCTTC. J is TRBJ1-2 and V is TRBV28, with a possible D match to TRBD1 (6 bases). CDR1 is MDHEN and CDR2 is SYDVKM in the germline V gene. CDR3 length: 14 amino acids. Deletions cut 3 bases from V and 4 bases from J, with 12 bases between.

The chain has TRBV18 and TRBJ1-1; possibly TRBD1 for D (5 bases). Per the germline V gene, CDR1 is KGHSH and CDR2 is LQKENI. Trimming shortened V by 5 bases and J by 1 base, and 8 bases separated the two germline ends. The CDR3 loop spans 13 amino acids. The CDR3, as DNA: TGTGCCAGCTCAGCCCAGGGGAACACTGAAGCTTTCTTT. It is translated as CASSAQGNTEAFF.